This T cell receptor beta chain was identified during a study of T cells in Graves' hyperthyroidism and ophthalmopathy. Authors of the study amplified TCR beta CDR3 regions from RNA transcripts. TCR CDR3 underwent first-round RT-PCR with the HTBI primer set. TCRdb ran MiXCR on the multiplex PCR reads and lists one entry per CDR3 protein. The data hold hundreds of thousands of distinct CDR3 sequences, with under 20% observed a single time. The sample holds many counts of this clonotype. A read error may account for a junction end that differs from germline. The CDR3 loop spans 11 amino acids. Germline CDR1 reads SEHNR; CDR2 reads FQNEAQ (reference sequence).

This TCR derives from a woman in her twenties or thirties with Graves' hyperthyroidism. The V and J genes are TRBV7-9 and TRBJ2-5, with D possibly matching TRBD2 (6 bases). Material for sequencing was blood. CDR3 protein: CASSPWQGGDF. The CDR3, as DNA: TGTGCCAGCAGCCCATGGCAGGGAGGCGACTTC.